The clone carrying this T cell receptor beta chain was seen a single time. The sample belongs to a study of shared T cell receptors in the human thymus. Produced via immunoSEQ multiplex PCR; TCRdb's table is partial and in-frame only. The sample carries 600,000 to 900,000 clones, 80% to 90% recorded once. The germline CDR1 and CDR2 sequences are LGHNA and YNFKEQ. V was pared by 1 base and J by 3 bases, with 12 bases between. The CDR3 sequence is 16 residues long. The data also belong to a second study, concerning human thymus T cells. From that study: Resections that were taken during corrective heart surgery supplied the thymus tissue. Thymic and blood repertoires showed apparently biased V and J gene usage.

Sequences were obtained from thymocytes. This TCR derives from a girl less than two years old with a congenital heart defect. The rearrangement uses TRBV4-2 and TRBJ2-2; no firm D call. The CDR3 DNA is TGTGCCAGCAGCCAAGCGGGTAGGCAGTACACCGGGGAGCTGTTTTTT. Its protein is CASSQAGRQYTGELFF.